This is a list of T cell receptor beta chains from one sample in a study of neurological immune-mediated disorders. TCRdb ran MiXCR on the 5' RACE reads and lists one entry per CDR3 protein. The data contain tens of thousands of distinct CDR3 sequences, 3.5% to 5.5% of them singletons. Sequencing was carried out using PBMCs. The receptor set was obtained from a woman aged 60-70 years with multiple sclerosis. Each CDR3 is given with its conserved first and last residue. The D gene is left open where the match is weak. The size of a clone is reported for some rows only, either as once, few or many, or as a class for expanded clones.

J gene: TRBJ2-1; clone size: many; V gene: TRBV20-1; D gene: NA; CDR3 protein: CSAPEPYNEQFF; CDR3 DNA: TGCAGTGCTCCGGAACCGTACAATGAGCAGTTCTTC
J gene: TRBJ2-3; clone size: many; V gene: TRBV7-9; D gene: TRBD2; CDR3 protein: CASSDRLAGSTDTQYF; CDR3 DNA: TGTGCCAGCAGCGACCGACTAGCGGGGAGTACAGATACGCAGTATTTT
J gene: TRBJ1-4; clone size: many; V gene: TRBV3-1; D gene: TRBD1; CDR3 protein: CASSRGTGAEKLFF; CDR3 DNA: TGTGCCAGCAGCCGAGGGACAGGGGCTGAAAAACTGTTTTTT
J gene: TRBJ2-5; clone size: many; V gene: TRBV4-1; D gene: NA; CDR3 protein: CASSQAETQYF; CDR3 DNA: TGCGCCAGCAGCCAAGCCGAGACCCAGTACTTC
J gene: TRBJ2-5; clone size: many; V gene: TRBV5-5; D gene: TRBD1; CDR3 protein: CASSLVGTGGETQYF; CDR3 DNA: TGTGCCAGCAGCTTGGTGGGTACAGGGGGAGAGACCCAGTACTTC
J gene: TRBJ1-2; clone size: many; V gene: TRBV5-1; D gene: NA; CDR3 protein: CASSFQTPGIYGYTF; CDR3 DNA: TGCGCCAGCAGCTTCCAAACCCCCGGGATCTATGGCTACACCTTC
J gene: TRBJ2-7; clone size: many; V gene: TRBV10-3; D gene: TRBD1; CDR3 protein: CAISEPGQGDREQYF; CDR3 DNA: TGTGCCATCAGTGAGCCCGGACAGGGGGATAGGGAGCAGTACTTC
J gene: TRBJ2-2; clone size: many; V gene: TRBV5-1; D gene: TRBD1; CDR3 protein: CASSPGTGIAGELFF; CDR3 DNA: TGCGCCAGCAGCCCCGGGACAGGGATCGCCGGGGAGCTGTTTTTT
J gene: TRBJ1-5; clone size: many; V gene: TRBV28; D gene: NA; CDR3 protein: CASSLGWAGSGQPQHF; CDR3 DNA: TGTGCCAGCAGTTTAGGCTGGGCAGGGTCCGGTCAGCCCCAGCATTTT
J gene: TRBJ2-1; clone size: many; V gene: TRBV12-3/TRBV12-4; D gene: TRBD2; CDR3 protein: CASSFRRGVHNEQFF; CDR3 DNA: TGTGCCAGCAGTTTCCGGCGGGGGGTCCACAATGAGCAGTTCTTC
J gene: TRBJ2-5; clone size: many; V gene: TRBV29-1; D gene: NA; CDR3 protein: CSVAGQRTETQYF; CDR3 DNA: TGCAGCGTTGCCGGACAGCGAACAGAGACCCAGTACTTC
J gene: TRBJ2-2; clone size: many; V gene: TRBV5-1; D gene: TRBD1; CDR3 protein: CASSWTGDPNTGELFF; CDR3 DNA: TGCGCCAGCAGCTGGACAGGGGACCCGAACACCGGGGAGCTGTTTTTT
J gene: TRBJ1-5; clone size: many; V gene: TRBV5-1; D gene: TRBD1; CDR3 protein: CASSYGQGDTPQHF; CDR3 DNA: TGCGCCAGCAGCTATGGACAGGGTGATACGCCCCAGCATTTT
J gene: TRBJ2-1; clone size: many; V gene: TRBV12-3/TRBV12-4; D gene: TRBD1; CDR3 protein: CASNRVPGQRNEQFF; CDR3 DNA: TGTGCCAGCAACCGAGTTCCGGGACAGAGGAATGAGCAGTTCTTC
J gene: TRBJ2-6; clone size: many; V gene: TRBV29-1; D gene: TRBD1; CDR3 protein: CSTRDRDSGANVLTF; CDR3 DNA: TGCAGCACCCGGGACAGGGACTCCGGGGCCAACGTCCTGACTTTC
J gene: TRBJ2-3; clone size: many; V gene: TRBV27; D gene: TRBD2; CDR3 protein: CASSFGTRMADTQYF; CDR3 DNA: TGTGCCAGCAGTTTCGGGACTAGGATGGCAGATACGCAGTATTTT
J gene: TRBJ2-3; clone size: many; V gene: TRBV2; D gene: TRBD1; CDR3 protein: CANQAQGATDTQYF; CDR3 DNA: TGTGCCAACCAGGCACAGGGGGCAACAGATACGCAGTATTTT
J gene: TRBJ2-7; clone size: many; V gene: TRBV6-5; D gene: TRBD2; CDR3 protein: CASRTSGGAYEQYF; CDR3 DNA: TGTGCCAGCAGGACTAGCGGGGGGGCCTACGAGCAGTACTTC
J gene: TRBJ2-3; clone size: many; V gene: TRBV27; D gene: NA; CDR3 protein: CASRLQAASTDTQYF; CDR3 DNA: TGTGCCAGCAGACTACAGGCAGCCTCCACAGATACGCAGTATTTT
J gene: TRBJ2-7; clone size: NA; V gene: TRBV20-1; D gene: TRBD2; CDR3 protein: CSALAGRYEQYF; CDR3 DNA: TGCAGTGCTCTAGCGGGGCGTTACGAGCAGTACTTC
J gene: TRBJ1-2; clone size: many; V gene: TRBV12-3/TRBV12-4; D gene: NA; CDR3 protein: CASSLLGFPANYGYTF; CDR3 DNA: TGTGCCAGCAGTTTATTAGGGTTCCCGGCTAACTATGGCTACACCTTC
J gene: TRBJ2-7; clone size: many; V gene: TRBV5-6; D gene: NA; CDR3 protein: CASSLGGVSYEQYF; CDR3 DNA: TGTGCCAGCAGCTTGGGTGGCGTCTCCTACGAGCAGTACTTC
J gene: TRBJ2-3; clone size: many; V gene: TRBV2; D gene: TRBD1; CDR3 protein: CASTRQGVDTQYF; CDR3 DNA: TGTGCCAGCACCAGACAGGGGGTAGATACGCAGTATTTT
J gene: TRBJ2-6; clone size: many; V gene: TRBV4-1; D gene: NA; CDR3 protein: CASSQGVIDSGANVLTF; CDR3 DNA: TGCGCCAGCAGCCAAGGGGTCATCGACTCTGGGGCCAACGTCCTGACTTTC
J gene: TRBJ1-2; clone size: many; V gene: TRBV7-8; D gene: NA; CDR3 protein: CASSLAGSRSGYTF; CDR3 DNA: TGTGCCAGCAGCTTAGCCGGCAGCCGTTCTGGCTACACCTTC
J gene: TRBJ1-2; clone size: many; V gene: TRBV19; D gene: TRBD1; CDR3 protein: CASSIFNYAGQENNYGYTF; CDR3 DNA: TGTGCCAGTAGTATCTTCAACTACGCGGGACAGGAGAATAACTATGGCTACACCTTC
J gene: TRBJ1-2; clone size: many; V gene: TRBV5-1; D gene: TRBD1; CDR3 protein: CASSLDRASNYGYTF; CDR3 DNA: TGCGCCAGCAGCTTAGACAGGGCCTCTAACTATGGCTACACCTTC
J gene: TRBJ2-2; clone size: many; V gene: TRBV4-1; D gene: NA; CDR3 protein: CASSQELEALNTGELFF; CDR3 DNA: TGCGCCAGCAGCCAAGAACTGGAGGCCCTGAACACCGGGGAGCTGTTTTTT
J gene: TRBJ2-3; clone size: many; V gene: TRBV11-2; D gene: NA; CDR3 protein: CASSFPSTDTQYF; CDR3 DNA: TGTGCCAGCAGCTTCCCGTCCACAGATACGCAGTATTTT
J gene: TRBJ1-5; clone size: many; V gene: TRBV10-2; D gene: TRBD1; CDR3 protein: CASSPGQGYQPQHF; CDR3 DNA: TGCGCCAGCAGTCCGGGACAGGGGTATCAGCCCCAGCATTTT
J gene: TRBJ2-7; clone size: many; V gene: TRBV5-6; D gene: NA; CDR3 protein: CASSLGGPTLREQYF; CDR3 DNA: TGTGCCAGCAGCTTGGGTGGACCCACCCTACGGGAGCAGTACTTC
J gene: TRBJ1-2; clone size: many; V gene: TRBV29-1; D gene: NA; CDR3 protein: CSVQVGARGYTF; CDR3 DNA: TGCAGCGTTCAAGTGGGGGCCCGTGGCTACACCTTC
J gene: TRBJ2-6; clone size: many; V gene: TRBV3-1; D gene: NA; CDR3 protein: CASSQARGTGANVLTF; CDR3 DNA: TGTGCCAGCAGCCAAGCTAGGGGTACTGGGGCCAACGTCCTGACTTTC
J gene: TRBJ2-1; clone size: many; V gene: TRBV5-1; D gene: NA; CDR3 protein: CASSLAPRNEQFF; CDR3 DNA: TGCGCCAGCAGCTTGGCGCCCCGCAATGAGCAGTTCTTC
J gene: TRBJ2-1; clone size: medium-sized; V gene: TRBV14; D gene: TRBD2; CDR3 protein: CASSQDSGGPYNEQFF; CDR3 DNA: TGTGCCAGCAGCCAGGATAGCGGGGGGCCCTACAATGAGCAGTTCTTC
J gene: TRBJ1-4; clone size: few; V gene: TRBV3-1; D gene: NA; CDR3 protein: CASSQDGRPGRLEKLFF; CDR3 DNA: TGTGCCAGCAGCCAAGACGGCCGGCCGGGCCGGCTGGAAAAACTGTTTTTT
J gene: TRBJ2-7; clone size: many; V gene: TRBV7-2; D gene: NA; CDR3 protein: CASSPTGPYEQYF; CDR3 DNA: TGTGCCAGCAGCCCAACCGGGCCCTACGAGCAGTACTTC
J gene: TRBJ1-2; clone size: many; V gene: TRBV20-1; D gene: NA; CDR3 protein: CSASNRNYGYTF; CDR3 DNA: TGCAGTGCTAGCAACAGGAACTATGGCTACACCTTC
J gene: TRBJ1-5; clone size: many; V gene: TRBV24-1; D gene: NA; CDR3 protein: CATSRDGNQPQHF; CDR3 DNA: TGTGCCACCAGCCGGGATGGCAATCAGCCCCAGCATTTT
J gene: TRBJ2-1; clone size: NA; V gene: TRBV25-1; D gene: TRBD2; CDR3 protein: CVIKTAGGSNEQFF; CDR3 DNA: TGTGTCATCAAAACGGCGGGGGGGTCTAATGAGCAGTTCTTC
J gene: TRBJ1-1; clone size: many; V gene: TRBV7-6; D gene: NA; CDR3 protein: CASSLSFFTEAFF; CDR3 DNA: TGTGCCAGCAGCTTAAGTTTTTTCACTGAAGCTTTCTTT
J gene: TRBJ1-6; clone size: many; V gene: TRBV3-1; D gene: NA; CDR3 protein: CASSQDTGNNSPLHF; CDR3 DNA: TGTGCCAGCAGCCAAGACACAGGAAATAATTCACCCCTCCACTTT
J gene: TRBJ2-2; clone size: many; V gene: TRBV7-9; D gene: NA; CDR3 protein: CASSLVRGELFF; CDR3 DNA: TGTGCCAGCAGCTTAGTGAGAGGGGAGCTGTTTTTT
J gene: TRBJ2-7; clone size: many; V gene: TRBV7-9; D gene: NA; CDR3 protein: CASSWTDSYEQYF; CDR3 DNA: TGTGCCAGCAGCTGGACAGACTCCTACGAGCAGTACTTC
J gene: TRBJ2-3; clone size: many; V gene: TRBV5-1; D gene: NA; CDR3 protein: CASSLARSSTDTQYF; CDR3 DNA: TGCGCCAGCAGCTTGGCCCGGTCTAGCACAGATACGCAGTATTTT
J gene: TRBJ1-5; clone size: many; V gene: TRBV6-5; D gene: NA; CDR3 protein: CASSTGWDNQPQHF; CDR3 DNA: TGTGCCAGCAGTACGGGCTGGGACAATCAGCCCCAGCATTTT
J gene: TRBJ2-7; clone size: many; V gene: TRBV5-6; D gene: TRBD2; CDR3 protein: CASSFPRGGLYEQYF; CDR3 DNA: TGTGCCAGCAGCTTCCCACGGGGGGGCCTTTACGAGCAGTACTTC
J gene: TRBJ2-1; clone size: many; V gene: TRBV6-4; D gene: TRBD2; CDR3 protein: CASSDTSGGANEQFF; CDR3 DNA: TGTGCCAGCAGTGACACTAGCGGGGGGGCAAATGAGCAGTTCTTC
J gene: TRBJ1-1; clone size: NA; V gene: TRBV27; D gene: NA; CDR3 protein: CASGPGQYNTEAFF; CDR3 DNA: TGTGCCAGTGGACCAGGACAGTATAACACTGAAGCTTTCTTT